The following is a T cell receptor (beta chain) sequence with its context. Assay: immunoSEQ multiplex PCR; the TCRdb copy retains only in-frame clones and omits some. The sample lists about 200,000 clones; 70% to 85% were seen once. Grouping used clinical history reported by participants in a survey and questionnaire. This specimen belongs to a study of blood T cell repertoires in COVID-19. The wider study: Sources were T cells, B-cell-depleted T cells, or PBMCs; the material itself was cDNA or gDNA.

The length of the CDR3 is 15 residues. V was shortened by 5 bases and J by 0 bases, with 13 bases between the two germline ends. In germline, CDR1 is WNHNN, CDR2 SYGVQD (reference sequence). The sequence derives from a man aged 40-49 years who had recovered from COVID-19. The material sequenced was PBMCs or T cells enriched from blood (not recorded which). J is TRBJ2-5 and V is TRBV10-1; weak D call: TRBD1 (6 bases). The CDR3 loop is CASSPGQLYQETQYF. The CDR3 DNA reads as TGCGCCAGCAGTCCGGGACAACTGTACCAAGAGACCCAGTACTTC.